These T cell receptor beta chains were read from a single sample in a study of blood T cells in healthy people across ages. TCRdb independently ran MiXCR on the 5' RACE reads; one entry per CDR3 protein. The sample shows 780,000 or so distinct CDR3 sequences, about 55% of them seen only once. Sequencing was performed on blood. Every receptor here comes from a man aged 80 or over in good health. Both conserved end residues are part of each CDR3. D genes are given only for firm matches. A row's size may be missing; if present it is once, few, many or a size class.

j_call: TRBJ2-7
d_call: TRBD2
v_call: TRBV24-1
clone_size: .
cdr3_nt: TGTGCCACCAGTGATTTGGCCAGCGGGACTCACGAGCAGTACTTC
cdr3_aa: CATSDLASGTHEQYF

j_call: TRBJ2-7
d_call: .
v_call: TRBV11-2
clone_size: .
cdr3_nt: TGTGCCAGCAGCCCCCGGGGGCGGAGGGCGCGCAATGAGCAGTACTTC
cdr3_aa: CASSPRGRRARNEQYF

j_call: TRBJ1-4
d_call: .
v_call: TRBV10-2
clone_size: .
cdr3_nt: TGCGCCAGCAGTTGGACGGGAAATGAAAAACTGTTTTTT
cdr3_aa: CASSWTGNEKLFF

j_call: TRBJ2-4
d_call: .
v_call: TRBV18
clone_size: .
cdr3_nt: TGTGCCAGCTCACCATCATCGGCAAACATTCAGTACTTC
cdr3_aa: CASSPSSANIQYF

j_call: TRBJ1-1
d_call: .
v_call: TRBV5-1
clone_size: .
cdr3_nt: TGCGCCAGCAGCGTACAGGGCATGATTTCGAACACTGAAGCTTTCTTT
cdr3_aa: CASSVQGMISNTEAFF

j_call: TRBJ2-5
d_call: .
v_call: TRBV4-2
clone_size: .
cdr3_nt: TGTGCCAGCAGCCAACGGGATCAGGGCGGGGAGACCCAGTACTTC
cdr3_aa: CASSQRDQGGETQYF

j_call: TRBJ2-3
d_call: .
v_call: TRBV7-9
clone_size: .
cdr3_nt: TGTGCCAGCATCCTGGCTGTCGACACAGATACGCAGTATTTT
cdr3_aa: CASILAVDTDTQYF

j_call: TRBJ2-7
d_call: .
v_call: TRBV6-1
clone_size: .
cdr3_nt: TGTGCCAGCGGCCGGTTTAGCTCCTACAATGAGCAGTACTTC
cdr3_aa: CASGRFSSYNEQYF

j_call: TRBJ2-7
d_call: TRBD2
v_call: TRBV20-1
clone_size: .
cdr3_nt: TGCAGTGCCCTGACTAGCGGGGCCCTCTACGAGCAGTACTTC
cdr3_aa: CSALTSGALYEQYF

j_call: TRBJ1-1
d_call: TRBD1
v_call: TRBV7-2
clone_size: .
cdr3_nt: TGTGCCAGCAGATGGGACAGGCAGAACACTGAAGCTTTCTTT
cdr3_aa: CASRWDRQNTEAFF

j_call: TRBJ2-1
d_call: TRBD2
v_call: TRBV20-1
clone_size: .
cdr3_nt: TGCAGTGGCGGGAGGACCTACAATGAGCAGTTCTTC
cdr3_aa: CSGGRTYNEQFF

j_call: TRBJ2-5
d_call: .
v_call: TRBV5-1
clone_size: .
cdr3_nt: TGCGCCAGCAGCTTGGCCCCGGGAGCCCTCCAGGAGACCCAGTACTTC
cdr3_aa: CASSLAPGALQETQYF

j_call: TRBJ2-3
d_call: .
v_call: TRBV28
clone_size: .
cdr3_nt: TGTGCCAGCAGTCCCTACCGGGGGCTCTCAGATACGCAGTATTTT
cdr3_aa: CASSPYRGLSDTQYF

j_call: TRBJ2-5
d_call: TRBD2
v_call: TRBV29-1
clone_size: .
cdr3_nt: TGCAGCGTTGACAGGCGCGGGAGAGGGGAGACCCAGTACTTC
cdr3_aa: CSVDRRGRGETQYF

j_call: TRBJ2-2
d_call: .
v_call: TRBV9
clone_size: .
cdr3_nt: TGTGCCAGCAGCGTAGATTTGAGAGGGCCCCCTTTGGGGGAGCTGTTTTTT
cdr3_aa: CASSVDLRGPPLGELFF

j_call: TRBJ2-3
d_call: .
v_call: TRBV24-1
clone_size: few
cdr3_nt: TGTGCCACCAGTGACCCGGCAGGTTTGGGGACAGATACGCAGTATTTT
cdr3_aa: CATSDPAGLGTDTQYF

j_call: TRBJ2-3
d_call: TRBD2
v_call: TRBV2
clone_size: .
cdr3_nt: TGTGCCAGCAGGGAGACTAGCGGGCTAGATACGCAGTATTTT
cdr3_aa: CASRETSGLDTQYF

j_call: TRBJ2-3
d_call: .
v_call: TRBV20-1
clone_size: few
cdr3_nt: TGCAGTGCTAGAGCACGACGCACAGATACGCAGTATTTT
cdr3_aa: CSARARRTDTQYF

j_call: TRBJ2-7
d_call: TRBD2
v_call: TRBV6-5
clone_size: few
cdr3_nt: TGTGCCAGCCGTTCCCCGGGAGGAGGGTACGAGCAGTACTTC
cdr3_aa: CASRSPGGGYEQYF

j_call: TRBJ1-1
d_call: .
v_call: TRBV20-1
clone_size: .
cdr3_nt: TGCAGCCGCCAGGACGACACTGAAGCTTTCTTT
cdr3_aa: CSRQDDTEAFF

j_call: TRBJ1-1
d_call: .
v_call: TRBV6-5
clone_size: .
cdr3_nt: TGTGCCAGCAGCCGGCCCGGATTGGGCGGCACTGAAGCTTTCTTT
cdr3_aa: CASSRPGLGGTEAFF

j_call: TRBJ2-3
d_call: .
v_call: TRBV10-2
clone_size: few
cdr3_nt: TGCGCCAGCAGTGAGTCTGGGGGCGACGGGCACAGATACGCGTATTTT
cdr3_aa: CASSESGGDGHRYAYF

j_call: TRBJ1-2
d_call: TRBD1
v_call: TRBV9
clone_size: .
cdr3_nt: TGTGCCAGCAGCCCCGGGGACAGCGCTAACTATGGCTACACCTTC
cdr3_aa: CASSPGDSANYGYTF

j_call: TRBJ1-2
d_call: TRBD1
v_call: TRBV5-8
clone_size: few
cdr3_nt: TGTGCCAGCAGCTTGGGGGAAAGGACAGGGGCCTATGGCTACACCTTC
cdr3_aa: CASSLGERTGAYGYTF

j_call: TRBJ1-1
d_call: .
v_call: TRBV6-6
clone_size: .
cdr3_nt: TGTGCCAGCAGAGCTCTATTAGAGAACACTGAAGCTTTCTTT
cdr3_aa: CASRALLENTEAFF

j_call: TRBJ2-5
d_call: .
v_call: TRBV9
clone_size: .
cdr3_nt: TGTGCCAGCAGCACCGGGGCGGATCGAGAGACCCAGTACTTC
cdr3_aa: CASSTGADRETQYF

j_call: TRBJ2-5
d_call: .
v_call: TRBV5-1
clone_size: few
cdr3_nt: TGCGCCAGCAGCCGTGGTGCTGTGAGGTACCAAGAGACCCAGTACTTC
cdr3_aa: CASSRGAVRYQETQYF

j_call: TRBJ1-1
d_call: TRBD1
v_call: TRBV20-1
clone_size: .
cdr3_nt: TGCAGTGCAGGGGACAGGGGGGAAGCTTTCTTT
cdr3_aa: CSAGDRGEAFF

j_call: TRBJ2-1
d_call: .
v_call: TRBV9
clone_size: once
cdr3_nt: TGTGCCAGCAGCAGTAGAAGGGGGAATGAGCAGTTCTTC
cdr3_aa: CASSSRRGNEQFF

j_call: TRBJ2-3
d_call: TRBD2
v_call: TRBV29-1
clone_size: few
cdr3_nt: TGCAGCGTTGTAGAAGTGGGACTAGCTGGCAGATACGCGTATTTT
cdr3_aa: CSVVEVGLAGRYAYF

j_call: TRBJ2-5
d_call: .
v_call: TRBV7-2
clone_size: .
cdr3_nt: TGTGCCAGCAGCCCGACCGGCGCGGAGGAGACCCAGTACTTC
cdr3_aa: CASSPTGAEETQYF

j_call: TRBJ2-7
d_call: .
v_call: TRBV27
clone_size: .
cdr3_nt: TGTGCCAGCGGCGCGGCCGAGCAGTACTTC
cdr3_aa: CASGAAEQYF

j_call: TRBJ2-7
d_call: .
v_call: TRBV7-9
clone_size: .
cdr3_nt: TGTGCCAGCAGCCCTACGGGGACCACCCTGGGCTACGAGCAGTACTTC
cdr3_aa: CASSPTGTTLGYEQYF

j_call: TRBJ2-1
d_call: TRBD2
v_call: TRBV5-6
clone_size: .
cdr3_nt: TGTGCCAGCAGCGTGGTTACGGGGGGTGAGCAGTTCTTC
cdr3_aa: CASSVVTGGEQFF

j_call: TRBJ2-1
d_call: .
v_call: TRBV15
clone_size: .
cdr3_nt: TGTGCCACCAGCAGGGACCAGGGAAATAATGAGCAGTTCTTC
cdr3_aa: CATSRDQGNNEQFF

j_call: TRBJ1-2
d_call: TRBD1
v_call: TRBV12-3/TRBV12-4
clone_size: .
cdr3_nt: TGTGCCAGCAGTTCGGGACAGGGGAGGGATGGCTACACCTTC
cdr3_aa: CASSSGQGRDGYTF

j_call: TRBJ2-1
d_call: .
v_call: TRBV7-2
clone_size: .
cdr3_nt: TGTGCCGGCAGCTCAGAGGCCCATCGGGATGAGCAGTTCTTC
cdr3_aa: CAGSSEAHRDEQFF

j_call: TRBJ2-1
d_call: TRBD2
v_call: TRBV20-1
clone_size: .
cdr3_nt: TGCAGTGCTAGTTTAACCCAACTAGCGGGTGAGCAGTTCTTC
cdr3_aa: CSASLTQLAGEQFF

j_call: TRBJ1-1
d_call: .
v_call: TRBV10-3
clone_size: .
cdr3_nt: TGTGCCATCGGTAACACAGGGACTCCCGAAGCTTTCTTT
cdr3_aa: CAIGNTGTPEAFF

j_call: TRBJ2-7
d_call: .
v_call: TRBV27
clone_size: few
cdr3_nt: TGTGCCAGCAGTTTTAGCGAGGTTGGTTCCTACGAGCAGTACTTC
cdr3_aa: CASSFSEVGSYEQYF

j_call: TRBJ2-3
d_call: TRBD1
v_call: TRBV27
clone_size: .
cdr3_nt: TGTGCCAGCAGTTTCGACAGGGCAAGCACAGATACGCAGTATTTT
cdr3_aa: CASSFDRASTDTQYF

j_call: TRBJ2-1
d_call: .
v_call: TRBV20-1
clone_size: .
cdr3_nt: TGCAGTGCTGGAAGCCCCCTGGACAATGAGCAGTTCTTC
cdr3_aa: CSAGSPLDNEQFF

j_call: TRBJ2-1
d_call: TRBD2
v_call: TRBV5-1
clone_size: .
cdr3_nt: TGCGCCAGCAGTTCCTCCGGGACTAGCGGGAGAAATGAGCAGTTCTTC
cdr3_aa: CASSSSGTSGRNEQFF

j_call: TRBJ2-1
d_call: .
v_call: TRBV27
clone_size: .
cdr3_nt: TGTGCCAGCAGTTTCTTACCCACCTTCGGCAATGAGCAGTTCTTC
cdr3_aa: CASSFLPTFGNEQFF

j_call: TRBJ1-1
d_call: .
v_call: TRBV7-9
clone_size: .
cdr3_nt: TGTGCCAGCAGCTTAGACGGCAGGATGAACACTGAAGCTTTCTTT
cdr3_aa: CASSLDGRMNTEAFF

j_call: TRBJ1-2
d_call: TRBD1
v_call: TRBV2
clone_size: .
cdr3_nt: TGTGCCAGCAGTGAGATCCAGGGGGGAGGCTACACCTTC
cdr3_aa: CASSEIQGGGYTF

j_call: TRBJ2-7
d_call: TRBD2
v_call: TRBV5-1
clone_size: .
cdr3_nt: TGCGCCAGCAGCGCGGGACTAGCCCTACCGACGTTCTCCTACGAGCAGTACTTC
cdr3_aa: CASSAGLALPTFSYEQYF

j_call: TRBJ1-4
d_call: TRBD1
v_call: TRBV12-3/TRBV12-4
clone_size: .
cdr3_nt: TGTGCCAGCAGCAGCGACAGGGCGATTGAAAAACTGTTTTTT
cdr3_aa: CASSSDRAIEKLFF

j_call: TRBJ1-2
d_call: .
v_call: TRBV7-2
clone_size: .
cdr3_nt: TGTGCCAGCAGCTTAGGGCAGGCGGCTGGCTATGGCTACACCTTC
cdr3_aa: CASSLGQAAGYGYTF

j_call: TRBJ1-2
d_call: .
v_call: TRBV20-1
clone_size: .
cdr3_nt: TGCAGTGCCAAGGACATCCAACTCTATGGCTACACCTTC
cdr3_aa: CSAKDIQLYGYTF

j_call: TRBJ2-5
d_call: TRBD2
v_call: TRBV3-1
clone_size: once
cdr3_nt: TGTGCCAGCAGCCAACGAACTAGCGGGACCCAAGAGACCCAGTACTTC
cdr3_aa: CASSQRTSGTQETQYF

j_call: TRBJ2-5
d_call: .
v_call: TRBV4-1
clone_size: .
cdr3_nt: TGCGCCAGCAGCCACCGGGACGCGGGGCCCGAGACCCAGTACTTC
cdr3_aa: CASSHRDAGPETQYF

j_call: TRBJ2-1
d_call: .
v_call: TRBV7-9
clone_size: .
cdr3_nt: TGTGCCAGCAGCTTACTAGTTGGCTACAATGAGCAGTTCTTC
cdr3_aa: CASSLLVGYNEQFF